A selection of T cell receptor beta chains follows, all from one sample in a study of blood T cell repertoires in COVID-19. Using immunoSEQ multiplex PCR, the repertoire was profiled, and TCRdb retains in-frame clones only, with some absent. The sample carries roughly 400,000 clones, about nine tenths recorded once. The sequenced material came from PBMCs or T cells enriched from blood (not recorded which). The receptor set was obtained from a woman aged 40 to 50 who had been exposed to COVID-19. The CDR3 runs from the conserved cysteine through the conserved F or W. Fields, in order: V gene, CDR3 protein.

TRBV24-1,CATSESDGQGRNYGYTF
TRBV6-2/TRBV6-3,CASSPSRGTSSYEQYF
TRBV6-6,CASSYGGTSTDTQYF
TRBV7-2,CASSSRQGKTGNTIYF
TRBV27,CASSLYPGREQYF
TRBV5-4,CASSLGTEETQYF
TRBV7-2,CASSSDRVTYEQYF
TRBV24-1,CATSDSGQGTGYTF
TRBV7-3,CASSLGSGNPNNEQFF
TRBV6-6,CASSYNGGDYGYTF
TRBV13,CASSWTSAGTGEQYF
TRBV5-1,CASSLVRGTEAFF
TRBV7-7,CASSSERESSNEKLFF
TRBV11-2,CASSRDRVTDGYTF
TRBV19,CASSIGTGAYEQYF
TRBV7-6,CASSPSGGLFF
TRBV15,CATSGMDSLTEAFF
TRBV19,CASSRADAQSPLHF
TRBV2,CASSPGTGTTEAFF
TRBV30,CAWRAGGQGRRGELFF
TRBV30,CAWRTGFREKLFF
TRBV11-3,CASSLGGTGVREQFF
TRBV18,CASSPSISGANVLTF
TRBV30,CAWGEGTALHF
TRBV6-5,CASSFDRGPGNTIYF
TRBV30,CAWSQTGGYTF
TRBV9,CASSVRGRQGEQFF
TRBV9,CASSAAGRSDTQYF